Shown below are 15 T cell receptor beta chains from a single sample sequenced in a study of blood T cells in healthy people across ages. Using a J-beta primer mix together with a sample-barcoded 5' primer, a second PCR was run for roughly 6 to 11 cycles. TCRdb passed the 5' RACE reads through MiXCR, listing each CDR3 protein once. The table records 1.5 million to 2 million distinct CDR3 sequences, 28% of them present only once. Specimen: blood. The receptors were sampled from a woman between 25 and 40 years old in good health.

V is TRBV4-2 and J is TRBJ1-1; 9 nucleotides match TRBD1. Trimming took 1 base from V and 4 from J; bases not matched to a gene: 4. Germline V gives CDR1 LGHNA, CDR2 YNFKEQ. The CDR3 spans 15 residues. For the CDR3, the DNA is TGTGCCAGCAGCCAAGTCTTGACAGGGGGCACTGAAGCTTTCTTT. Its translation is CASSQVLTGGTEAFF.

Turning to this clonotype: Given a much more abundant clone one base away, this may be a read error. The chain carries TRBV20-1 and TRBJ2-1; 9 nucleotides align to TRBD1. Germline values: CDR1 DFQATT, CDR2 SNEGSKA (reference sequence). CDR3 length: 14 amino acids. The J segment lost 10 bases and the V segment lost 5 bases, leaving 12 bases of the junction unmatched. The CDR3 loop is CSAARGQGKAEQFF. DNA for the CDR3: TGCAGTGCTGCCCGGGGACAGGGAAAGGCCGAGCAGTTCTTC.

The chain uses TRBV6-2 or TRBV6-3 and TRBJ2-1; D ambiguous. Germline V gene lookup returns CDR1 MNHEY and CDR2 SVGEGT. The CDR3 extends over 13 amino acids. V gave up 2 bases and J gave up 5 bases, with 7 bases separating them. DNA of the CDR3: TGTGCCAGCAGTTACCTACCCGACAATGAGCAGTTCTTC. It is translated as CASSYLPDNEQFF.

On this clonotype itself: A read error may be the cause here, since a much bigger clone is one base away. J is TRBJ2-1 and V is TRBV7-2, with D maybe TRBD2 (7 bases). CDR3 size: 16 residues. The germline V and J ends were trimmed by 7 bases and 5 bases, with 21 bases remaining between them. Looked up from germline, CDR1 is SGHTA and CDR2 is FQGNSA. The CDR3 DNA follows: TGTGCCAGCACCTTTGGGGGGGCAGGGACCAACAATGAGCAGTTCTTC. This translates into CASTFGGAGTNNEQFF.

CDR3 sequence: CASSLGGLGSTDTQYF. CDR3 sequence (DNA): TGTGCCAGCAGCTTAGGGGGACTAGGAAGCACAGATACGCAGTATTTT. The chain links TRBV7-2 to TRBJ2-3; 8 positions agree with TRBD2. From germline, CDR1 is SGHTA and CDR2 FQGNSA. The CDR3 runs 16 residues. Losses at the gene ends were 1 base for V and 0 bases for J; bases not matched to a gene: 3.

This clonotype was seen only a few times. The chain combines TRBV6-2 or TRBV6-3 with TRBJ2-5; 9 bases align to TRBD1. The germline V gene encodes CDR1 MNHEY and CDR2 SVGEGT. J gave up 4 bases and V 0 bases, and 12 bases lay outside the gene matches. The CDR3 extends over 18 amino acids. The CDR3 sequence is CASSYSTGTGSRRETQYF. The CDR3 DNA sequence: TGTGCCAGCAGTTACTCGACCGGGACAGGGTCACGGCGAGAGACCCAGTACTTC.

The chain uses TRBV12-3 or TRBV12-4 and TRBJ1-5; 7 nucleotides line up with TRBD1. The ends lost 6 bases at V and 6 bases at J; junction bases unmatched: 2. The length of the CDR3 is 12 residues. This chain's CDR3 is CASSDRAQPQHF. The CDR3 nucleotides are TGTGCCAGCAGCGACAGGGCTCAGCCCCAGCATTTT.

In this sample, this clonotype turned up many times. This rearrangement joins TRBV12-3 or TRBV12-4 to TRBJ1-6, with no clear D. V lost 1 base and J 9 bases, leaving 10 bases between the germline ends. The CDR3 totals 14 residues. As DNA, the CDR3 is TGTGCCAGCAGTTTAGATCCTCGCGGTTCACCCCTCCACTTT. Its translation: CASSLDPRGSPLHF.

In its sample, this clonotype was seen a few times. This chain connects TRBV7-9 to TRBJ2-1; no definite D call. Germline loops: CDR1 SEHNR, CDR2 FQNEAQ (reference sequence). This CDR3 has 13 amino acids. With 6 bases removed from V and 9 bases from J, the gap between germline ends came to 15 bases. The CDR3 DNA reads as TGTGCCAGCAGTCCATTACGGATTATTGAGCAGTTCTTC. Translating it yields CASSPLRIIEQFF.

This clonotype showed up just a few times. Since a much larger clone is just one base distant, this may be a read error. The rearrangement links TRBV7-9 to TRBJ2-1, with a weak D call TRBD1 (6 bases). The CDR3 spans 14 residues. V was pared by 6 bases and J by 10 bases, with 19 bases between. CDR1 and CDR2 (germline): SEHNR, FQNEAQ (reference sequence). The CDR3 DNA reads TGTGCCAGCAGTCCACAGGGCAGCTCCTACGAGCAGTTCTTC. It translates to CASSPQGSSYEQFF.

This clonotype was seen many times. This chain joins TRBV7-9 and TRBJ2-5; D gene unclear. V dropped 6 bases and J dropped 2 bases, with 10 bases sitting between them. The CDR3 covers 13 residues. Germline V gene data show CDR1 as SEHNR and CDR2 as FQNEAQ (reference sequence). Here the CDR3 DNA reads TGTGCCAGCAGTCAAGACCCTCAAGAGACCCAGTACTTC. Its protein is CASSQDPQETQYF.

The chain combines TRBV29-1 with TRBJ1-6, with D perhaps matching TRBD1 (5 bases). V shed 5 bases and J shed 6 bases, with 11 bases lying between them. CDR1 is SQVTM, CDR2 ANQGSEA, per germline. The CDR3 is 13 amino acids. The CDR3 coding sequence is TGCAGCGTTCGGGACTTTTTTAATTCACCCCTCCACTTT. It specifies CSVRDFFNSPLHF.

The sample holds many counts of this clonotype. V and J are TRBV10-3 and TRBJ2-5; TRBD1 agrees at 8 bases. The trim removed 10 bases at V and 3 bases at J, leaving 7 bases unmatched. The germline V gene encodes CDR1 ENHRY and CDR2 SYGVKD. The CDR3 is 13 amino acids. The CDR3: CATSDRGKETQYF. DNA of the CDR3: TGTGCCACGAGTGACAGGGGAAAAGAGACCCAGTACTTC.

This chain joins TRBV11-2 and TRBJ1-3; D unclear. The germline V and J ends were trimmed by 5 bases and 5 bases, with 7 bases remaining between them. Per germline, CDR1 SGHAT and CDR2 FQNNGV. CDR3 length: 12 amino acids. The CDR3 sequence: CASSQDRNTIYF. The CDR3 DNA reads TGTGCCAGCAGCCAAGACAGAAACACCATATATTTT. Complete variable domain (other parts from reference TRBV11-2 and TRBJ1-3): EAGVAQSPRYKIIEKRQSVAFWCNPISGHATLYWYQQILGQGPKLLIQFQNNGVVDDSQLPKDRFSAERLKGVDSTLKIQPAKLEDSAVYLCASSQDRNTIYFGEGSWLTVV.

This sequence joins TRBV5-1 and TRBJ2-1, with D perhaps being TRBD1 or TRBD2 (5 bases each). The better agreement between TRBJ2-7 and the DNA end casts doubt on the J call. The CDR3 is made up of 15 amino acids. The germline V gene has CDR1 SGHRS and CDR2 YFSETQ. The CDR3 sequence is CASSLTPTKDNEQYF. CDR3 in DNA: TGCGCCAGCAGCTTGACTCCGACTAAGGACAATGAGCAGTACTTC.